This T cell receptor beta chain comes out of a study of tumor and adjacent non-tumor tissue in lung cancer. Study-level points and caveats: Normal lung showed higher cumulative top 100 clone frequency than tumor. Significantly higher TCR diversity was found in tumor than normal lung.

In regard to this clonotype: Its antigen is unknown. Since a much larger clone is just one base distant, this may be a read error.

TCRbeta libraries were built with three rounds of nested PCR, modified from ARM-PCR. TCRdb reanalysed the multiplex PCR reads using MiXCR and keeps one entry per CDR3 protein. The data show tens of thousands of distinct CDR3 sequences, less than 80% seen once. No cell sorting was done before RNA was extracted from the tissue. Between August and November 2014, newly diagnosed, chemotherapy-naive lung cancer patients underwent thoracic surgery in China. Sequencing was performed on lung tumor tissue. This TCR came from a man in his 60s with non-small cell lung cancer.

CDR3 nucleotide sequence: TGCAACCCCCAAAGAGGACTAGCGGGAATCTACGAGCAGTACTTC. This translates into CNPQRGLAGIYEQYF. The V and J genes are TRBV29-1 and TRBJ2-7; 12 bases map to TRBD2. Germline-derived CDR1 and CDR2 are SQVTM and ANQGSEA. This CDR3 comprises 15 residues.